The rows below give T cell receptor beta chains drawn from one sample of a study of T cells in Graves' hyperthyroidism and ophthalmopathy. TCRdb re-analysed the multiplex PCR reads in MiXCR, keeping a single row per CDR3 protein. The sample yields about half a million distinct CDR3 sequences, 22% seen once. The sequenced sample was blood. These TCRs come from a woman aged 70-85 years with Graves' ophthalmopathy. Both conserved end residues are part of each CDR3. Each record gives: J gene, V gene, CDR3 protein.

J: TRBJ2-7
V: TRBV6-5
CDR3: CASSYSDNSYEQYF

J: TRBJ2-3
V: TRBV6-1
CDR3: CASSSSGLAEDTQYF

J: TRBJ2-1
V: TRBV20-1
CDR3: CSARPWTGIHNEQFF

J: TRBJ2-5
V: TRBV5-5
CDR3: CASSFGLAGTPQETQYF

J: TRBJ2-2
V: TRBV5-4
CDR3: CASTPSSGGMGGELFF

J: TRBJ2-7
V: TRBV11-2
CDR3: CASSTIRLHYEQYF

J: TRBJ2-1
V: TRBV9
CDR3: CASSVGGYTYNEQFF

J: TRBJ2-3
V: TRBV2
CDR3: CASTGPKPPDTQYF

J: TRBJ1-6
V: TRBV19
CDR3: CASKETGLLENSPLHF

J: TRBJ1-4
V: TRBV20-1
CDR3: CSARDARGGEKLFF

J: TRBJ2-3
V: TRBV27
CDR3: CASSFKGSTDTQYF

J: TRBJ2-7
V: TRBV20-1
CDR3: CSANRGGDEQYF

J: TRBJ1-2
V: TRBV18
CDR3: CASSPPAGAFGYTF

J: TRBJ2-1
V: TRBV20-1
CDR3: CSARGDRSYNEQFF

J: TRBJ2-1
V: TRBV20-1
CDR3: CSARETQSSYNEQFF

J: TRBJ2-5
V: TRBV9
CDR3: CASSVGMGRQETQYF

J: TRBJ2-1
V: TRBV20-1
CDR3: CSARDFLAGANEQFF

J: TRBJ2-2
V: TRBV25-1
CDR3: CASSEGLAGGPNTGELFF

J: TRBJ2-7
V: TRBV20-1
CDR3: CSASPRGRLYEQYF

J: TRBJ2-7
V: TRBV6-1
CDR3: CASRGSLAADEQYF

J: TRBJ2-1
V: TRBV5-1
CDR3: CASSLRWEGYNEQFF